This T cell receptor beta chain was retrieved from a study of cytomegalovirus exposure and HLA in healthy donors. The sample holds many counts of this clone. V lost 4 bases, J lost 3 bases, and 14 bases lay in between. CDR3 size: 15 residues. The V gene's germline CDR1 is SGDLS and CDR2 YYNGEE. Amplification used 60 Vbeta primers and 13 Jbeta primers. Measured with immunoSEQ multiplex PCR; TCRdb has only the in-frame clones, and not every one. The table lists under 200,000 clones, almost 80% of them singletons. The V call is TRBV9, the J call TRBJ1-5; D not resolved. Sequencing used PBMCs. The source of this sequence is a middle-aged man in good health and CMV-seropositive. CDR3 nucleotides: TGTGCCAGCAGCAAGGGTGGAGGGAACAATCAGCCCCAGCATTTT. It codes for CASSKGGGNNQPQHF.